This TCR beta chain was retrieved from a study of blood T cell repertoires in COVID-19. Source study methods: Quantification of nucleated cells was approximated via reference gene primer amplification. Assay used: immunoSEQ multiplex PCR; TCRdb lists only in-frame clones, some missing. V, J and clone size are those of that table, while D and trimming were read from the DNA. The sample gives about 200,000 clones, almost 90% of which show up once; under 2% is in the top ten. CDR1 and CDR2 from the germline V gene are SGDLS and YYNGEE. The CDR3 runs 14 residues. The V end lost 9 bases, the J end lost 5 bases, and 17 bases lay between the germline ends.

The chain carries TRBV9 and TRBJ1-4, with D possibly matching TRBD1 (6 bases). The source of this sequence is a man between 18 and 35 years old with active or convalescent COVID-19. Specimen: peripheral blood. CDR3 loop: CAINYPQGNEKLFF. The CDR3 DNA reads TGTGCCATCAACTATCCCCAGGGGAATGAAAAACTGTTTTTT. The complete variable domain, with remaining parts taken from reference TRBV9 and TRBJ1-4, reads DSGVTQTPKHLITATGQRVTLRCSPRSGDLSVYWYQQSLDQGLQFLIQYYNGEERAKGNILERFSAQQFPDLHSELNLSSLELGDSALYFCAINYPQGNEKLFFGSGTQLSVL.